This is a list of T cell receptor beta chains from one sample in a study of shared clonotypes between healthy human individuals. Here immunoSEQ multiplex PCR was the method, and the copy in TCRdb shows in-frame clones only, minus some. This sample yields more than 2 million clones, of which over 85% are seen a single time; 0.13% belongs to the top ten. The sequencing sample was made of naive CD4+ T cells sorted from blood. The receptors were gathered from a young man in good health. Each CDR3 is given with its conserved first and last residue. D genes are given only for firm matches.

d_call,j_call,v_call,cdr3_aa,cdr3_nt
NA,TRBJ1-1,TRBV6-5,CASSNRQANTEAFF,TGTGCCAGCAGTAATCGACAGGCGAACACTGAAGCTTTCTTT
NA,TRBJ2-1,TRBV2,CASNAGAPSYNEQFF,TGTGCCAGCAACGCGGGGGCCCCCTCCTACAATGAGCAGTTCTTC
NA,TRBJ2-2,TRBV5-1,CASSLSPVGTGELFF,TGCGCCAGCAGCTTGTCCCCAGTTGGCACCGGGGAGCTGTTTTTT
NA,TRBJ2-1,TRBV6-5,CASSNLRTNYNEQFF,TGTGCCAGCAGTAATCTCCGGACGAACTACAATGAGCAGTTCTTC
NA,TRBJ1-4,TRBV28,CASSLGRGAYGNEKLFF,TGTGCCAGCAGTTTAGGCAGGGGTGCGTACGGTAATGAAAAACTGTTTTTT
NA,TRBJ2-5,TRBV29-1,CSVVGGAETQYF,TGCAGCGTTGTAGGGGGGGCCGAGACCCAGTACTTC
NA,TRBJ2-7,TRBV5-4,CASSPDAERVGEQYF,TGTGCCAGCAGCCCGGATGCGGAGAGGGTTGGCGAGCAGTACTTC
NA,TRBJ1-5,TRBV19,CASSIPPGTNNQPQHF,TGTGCCAGTAGTATCCCACCAGGGACAAACAATCAGCCCCAGCATTTT
NA,TRBJ1-1,TRBV27,CASIGILVAEAFF,TGTGCCAGCATCGGAATCCTGGTCGCTGAAGCTTTCTTT
TRBD1,TRBJ1-5,TRBV18,CASSVTGGSLPQHF,TGTGCCAGCTCAGTTACAGGGGGGAGTCTTCCCCAGCATTTT
TRBD2,TRBJ2-7,TRBV5-1,CASSPPGTSGGVSYEQYF,TGCGCCAGCAGTCCTCCCGGGACTAGCGGGGGAGTCTCCTACGAGCAGTACTTC
NA,TRBJ1-1,TRBV5-1,CASSIDPDRNTEAFF,TGCGCCAGCAGCATTGACCCGGACAGGAACACTGAAGCTTTCTTT
NA,TRBJ2-7,TRBV2,CASTPGTVSEQYF,TGTGCCAGCACCCCCGGAACAGTTTCCGAGCAGTACTTC
TRBD1,TRBJ2-5,TRBV11-2,CASSLRGTGEKETQYF,TGTGCCAGCAGCCTTAGAGGGACAGGGGAAAAAGAGACCCAGTACTTC
NA,TRBJ2-3,TRBV7-9,CASSLGGTGTDTQYF,TGTGCCAGCAGCTTAGGAGGGACGGGCACAGATACGCAGTATTTT